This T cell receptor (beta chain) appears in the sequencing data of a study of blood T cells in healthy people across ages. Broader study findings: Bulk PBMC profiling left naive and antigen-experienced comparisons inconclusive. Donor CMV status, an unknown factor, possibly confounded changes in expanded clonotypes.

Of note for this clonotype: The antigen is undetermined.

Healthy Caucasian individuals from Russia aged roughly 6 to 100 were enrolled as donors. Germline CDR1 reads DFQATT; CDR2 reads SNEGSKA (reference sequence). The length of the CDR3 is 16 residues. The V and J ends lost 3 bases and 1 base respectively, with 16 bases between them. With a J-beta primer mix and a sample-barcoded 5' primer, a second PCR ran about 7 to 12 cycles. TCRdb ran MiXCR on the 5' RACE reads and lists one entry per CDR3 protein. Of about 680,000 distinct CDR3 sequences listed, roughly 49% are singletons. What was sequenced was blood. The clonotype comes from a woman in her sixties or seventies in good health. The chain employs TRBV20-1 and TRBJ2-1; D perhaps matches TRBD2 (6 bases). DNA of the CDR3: TGCAGTGCTAGCGCTCCTCGGAGCGGGTCCTACAATGAGCAGTTCTTC. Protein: CSASAPRSGSYNEQFF.